Described below is a single T cell receptor beta chain sequence and its context. As yet, its antigen is unknown. V dropped 3 bases and J dropped 4 bases, with 7 bases sitting between them. CDR1 and CDR2 from the germline V gene are SQVTM and ANQGSEA. The CDR3 contains 12 residues. The data derive from a study of OX40 agonist ivuxolimab in advanced cancers. About the study: With ivuxolimab, an agonistic anti-OX40 (CD134) antibody, patients were treated. It was permissible to have had prior anti-PD-1, anti-PD-L1 or anti-CTLA-4 therapy, and around 40% had some.

The table came from immunoSEQ multiplex PCR; TCRdb's copy has only in-frame clones and leaves some out. The sample consists of about 35,000 clones, around four fifths of them appearing once. Study-level points and caveats: Determination of antigen specificity was not performed for the expanded peripheral T cells.

Autoimmune disease history or systemic immunosuppression led to patients being barred. This sequence joins TRBV29-1 and TRBJ1-3; D is ambiguous. This clonotype was obtained from an adult with an advanced solid tumor such as melanoma, head and neck, liver or kidney cancer. The source material was CD4+ or CD8+ T cells sorted from blood, sampled in a trial of the OX40 agonist ivuxolimab. CDR3: CSVEDEGNTIYF. In DNA form, the CDR3 reads TGCAGCGTTGAGGATGAGGGAAACACCATATATTTT.